These T cell receptor beta chains were read from a single sample in a study of T cells in Graves' hyperthyroidism and ophthalmopathy. One entry per CDR3 protein results from TCRdb running MiXCR on the multiplex PCR reads. The sample records about 290,000 distinct CDR3 sequences, around 15% being singletons. Sequenced material: blood. The receptors derive from a woman aged 50 to 60 with Graves' hyperthyroidism that later progressed to Graves' ophthalmopathy. CDR3s include the opening cysteine and the closing phenylalanine or tryptophan. The D gene is left open where the match is weak.

cdr3_aa v_call d_call
CASSPPTGASNTGELFF TRBV18 .
CAWSSRVGEQYF TRBV30 .
CASSQEELLGDMNTEAFF TRBV4-1 .
CASSADRGLDTQYF TRBV28 TRBD1
CAGSFSGLGGTGELFF TRBV27 TRBD2
CSATPIHGLDTQYF TRBV20-1 .
CAGERESSYEQYF TRBV7-9 TRBD2
CASSEVGIGVAAKLFF TRBV2 .
CASSRWDREGNQPQHF TRBV7-9 TRBD1
CASTTGIGHREQFF TRBV19 TRBD1
CASGPYNTGELFF TRBV27 .
CASRSGLAGKNTGELFF TRBV4-1 TRBD2
CASSSPFSGGYEQYF TRBV28 TRBD2
CASSWGGDEKLFF TRBV7-9 .
CASSQGSGRREQYF TRBV4-1 TRBD2
CASGAGTDNSPLHF TRBV19 TRBD1
CASSGVGELAGSVQYF TRBV7-9 TRBD2
CASSSDHSNRNQPQHF TRBV7-9 .
CASSGDRGTEAFF TRBV2 TRBD1
CASSIVRTEGQFF TRBV19 .
CASSLGLDLSTDTQYF TRBV7-9 .
CASSQLTSLNTGELFF TRBV13 TRBD2
CASSIKTEAFF TRBV28 .
CASSEGQGAYEQYF TRBV18 TRBD1
CSARVLGGSSYNEQFF TRBV20-1 TRBD2
CSALAGGLETQYF TRBV20-1 TRBD2
CASSVGGSEYEQYF TRBV9 .
CASRGSRQGYEQYF TRBV5-1 .